One and the same sample provided the 10 T cell receptor beta chains below, sequenced in a study of blood T cell repertoires in COVID-19. Sequencing was performed with immunoSEQ multiplex PCR; in TCRdb, only in-frame clones are kept and a portion is missing. The sample lists under 35,000 clones, 65% to 90% seen once, with over 25% in the top ten. The specimen sequenced was peripheral blood. The source of these receptors is an older man with active COVID-19.

The table lists this clone with a count of one. J is TRBJ1-4 and V is TRBV5-1; D is undetermined. This CDR3 has 14 amino acids. Germline V gives CDR1 SGHRS, CDR2 YFSETQ. Deletions cut 4 bases from V and 8 bases from J, with 15 bases between. The CDR3: CASSAGIKAEKLFF. Written as DNA, the CDR3 is TGCGCCAGCAGCGCCGGGATAAAGGCGGAAAAACTGTTTTTT.

The J gene is TRBJ2-7, the V gene TRBV6-1; D possibly corresponds to TRBD2 (6 bases). Trimming took off 3 bases at V and 3 bases at J, with 18 bases between the two ends. The germline gives CDR1 MNHNS, CDR2 SASEGT. This CDR3 spans 16 amino acids. CDR3: CASSEVVGRGFYEQYF. CDR3 coding DNA: TGTGCCAGCAGTGAGGTGGTGGGGCGGGGCTTCTACGAGCAGTACTTC.

This clone was recorded only once. The CDR3 sequence: CASSPDRGLQETQYF. CDR3 nucleotides: TGTGCCAGCAGCCCGGACAGGGGACTCCAAGAGACCCAGTACTTC. This chain joins TRBV5-6 and TRBJ2-5; 9 bases match TRBD1. Looked up from germline, CDR1 is SGHDT and CDR2 is YYEEEE. CDR3 size: 15 residues. The J segment lost 1 base and the V segment lost 4 bases, leaving 5 bases of the junction unmatched.

The rearrangement links TRBV5-4 to TRBJ2-5; TRBD2 matches at 7 bases. The V gene end was trimmed by 5 bases and the J gene end by 0 bases; junction bases not matched to a gene: 1. The CDR3 consists of 13 residues. The germline V gene has CDR1 SGHNT and CDR2 YYREEE (reference sequence). CDR3 amino acids: CASRRENQETQYF. As DNA, the CDR3 is TGTGCCAGCAGGCGGGAGAACCAAGAGACCCAGTACTTC.

This clone has a handful of counts. The genes are TRBV7-9 and TRBJ2-1; D is unclear. Trimming left V 4 bases short and J 0 bases short, with 16 bases between. Germline V gives CDR1 SEHNR, CDR2 FQNEAQ (reference sequence). The CDR3 is made up of 17 amino acids. This CDR3 is CASSSSTSGSSYNEQFF. CDR3 DNA: TGTGCCAGCAGCTCGTCGACGTCGGGTAGCTCCTACAATGAGCAGTTCTTC.

The chain has TRBV28 and TRBJ2-5; weak D call: TRBD1 (7 bases). V was trimmed by 6 bases and J by 5 bases, leaving 19 bases between them. The germline V gene encodes CDR1 MDHEN and CDR2 SYDVKM. The CDR3 length is 15 residues. CDR3 bases: TGTGCCAGCAGGCGGGGACAGCGATATGTTGAGACCCAGTACTTC. This gives the protein CASRRGQRYVETQYF.

The chain recombines TRBV6-5 with TRBJ1-3, with D tentatively TRBD1 (5 bases). From germline, CDR1 is MNHEY and CDR2 SVGAGI. The CDR3 totals 13 residues. Trimming pared 4 bases from V and 4 bases from J, leaving 8 bases between. The CDR3 loop reads CASSWGVGNTIYF. CDR3 bases: TGTGCCAGCAGTTGGGGCGTCGGAAACACCATATATTTT.

The J gene is TRBJ2-2, the V gene TRBV30; 10 bases align to TRBD2. The CDR3 extends over 16 amino acids. Germline CDR1 is GTSNPN and CDR2 is SVGIG (reference sequence). The V gene end was trimmed by 0 bases and the J gene end by 5 bases; junction bases not matched to a gene: 6. This CDR3 is CAWSVIAGGLTGELFF. CDR3 sequence (DNA): TGTGCCTGGAGTGTGATAGCGGGGGGCCTAACCGGGGAGCTGTTTTTT.

The CDR3 spells CASSQGDPRSSTDTQYF. Written as DNA, the CDR3 is TGTGCCAGCAGCCAGGGAGATCCCCGCTCGAGCACAGATACGCAGTATTTT. This rearrangement joins TRBV3-1 (or the pseudogene TRBV3-2) to TRBJ2-3, with D perhaps TRBD2 (5 bases). In germline, CDR1 is LGHDT, CDR2 YNNKEL (reference sequence). The CDR3 consists of 17 residues. Trimming shortened V by 3 bases and J by 0 bases, and 16 bases separated the two germline ends.

V is TRBV29-1 and J is TRBJ1-2; TRBD1 aligns across 9 bases. The CDR3 has 14 residues. CDR1 and CDR2 from the germline V gene are SQVTM and ANQGSEA. V lost 6 bases and J lost 6; bases outside the gene matches: 11. CDR3 residues: CSVSGQGSLDGYTF. In DNA, the CDR3 is TGCAGCGTCTCTGGACAGGGGAGCCTCGATGGCTACACCTTC. The whole variable domain, filled in from reference TRBV29-1 and TRBJ1-2, reads SAVISQKPSRDICQRGTSLTIQCQVDSQVTMMFWYRQQPGQSLTLIATANQGSEATYESGFVIDKFPISRPNLTFSTLTVSNMSPEDSSIYLCSVSGQGSLDGYTFGSGTRLTVV.